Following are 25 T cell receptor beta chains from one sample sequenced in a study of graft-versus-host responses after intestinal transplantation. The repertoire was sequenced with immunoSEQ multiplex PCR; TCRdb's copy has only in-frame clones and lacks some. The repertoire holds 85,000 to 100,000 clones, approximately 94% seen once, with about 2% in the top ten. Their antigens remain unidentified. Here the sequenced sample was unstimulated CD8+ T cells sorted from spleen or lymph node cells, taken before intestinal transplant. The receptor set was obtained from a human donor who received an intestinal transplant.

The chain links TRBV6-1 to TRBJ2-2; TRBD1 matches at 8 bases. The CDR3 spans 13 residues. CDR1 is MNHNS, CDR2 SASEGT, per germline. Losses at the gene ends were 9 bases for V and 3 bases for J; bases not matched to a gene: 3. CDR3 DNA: TGTGCCAGTCGGACAGGGCACACCGGGGAGCTGTTTTTT. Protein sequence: CASRTGHTGELFF.

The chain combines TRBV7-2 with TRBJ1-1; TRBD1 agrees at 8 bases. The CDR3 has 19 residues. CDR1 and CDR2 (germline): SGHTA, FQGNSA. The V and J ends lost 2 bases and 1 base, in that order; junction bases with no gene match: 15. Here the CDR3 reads CASSLWSSGGPWRNTEAFF. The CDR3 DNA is TGTGCCAGCAGCTTATGGTCTTCAGGGGGCCCATGGAGGAACACTGAAGCTTTCTTT.

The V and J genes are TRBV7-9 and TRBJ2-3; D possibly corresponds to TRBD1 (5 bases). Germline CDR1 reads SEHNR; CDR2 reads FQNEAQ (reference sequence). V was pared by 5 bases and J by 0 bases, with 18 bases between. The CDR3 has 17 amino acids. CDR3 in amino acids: CASSLPTEATSTDTQYF. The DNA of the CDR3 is TGTGCCAGCAGCCTCCCGACAGAGGCTACTAGCACAGATACGCAGTATTTT.

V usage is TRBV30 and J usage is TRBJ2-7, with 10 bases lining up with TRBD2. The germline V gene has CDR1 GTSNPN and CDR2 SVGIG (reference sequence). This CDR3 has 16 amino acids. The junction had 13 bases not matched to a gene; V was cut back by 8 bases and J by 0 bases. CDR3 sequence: CAPVFIAGGYSYEQYF. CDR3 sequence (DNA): TGTGCCCCTGTTTTCATAGCGGGGGGCTACTCCTACGAGCAGTACTTC.

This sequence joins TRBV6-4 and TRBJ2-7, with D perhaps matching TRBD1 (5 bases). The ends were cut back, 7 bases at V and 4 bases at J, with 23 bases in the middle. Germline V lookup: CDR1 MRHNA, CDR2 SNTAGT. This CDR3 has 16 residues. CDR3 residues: CASTEPPLMKGYEQYF. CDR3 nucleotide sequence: TGTGCCAGCACCGAGCCCCCACTCATGAAGGGGTACGAGCAGTACTTC.

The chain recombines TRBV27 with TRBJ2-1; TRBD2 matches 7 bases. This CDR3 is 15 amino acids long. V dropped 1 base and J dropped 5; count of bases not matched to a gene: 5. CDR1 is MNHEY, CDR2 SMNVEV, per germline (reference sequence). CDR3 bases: TGTGCCAGCAGTTTATGGGCGGGGGAGGACAATGAGCAGTTCTTC. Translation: CASSLWAGEDNEQFF.

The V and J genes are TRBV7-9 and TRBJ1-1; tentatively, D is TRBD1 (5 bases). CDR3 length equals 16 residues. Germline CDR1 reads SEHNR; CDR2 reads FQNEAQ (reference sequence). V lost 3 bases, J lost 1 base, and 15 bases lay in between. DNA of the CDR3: TGTGCCAGCAGCTTGGGCGACGGGGGAAAGAACACTGAAGCTTTCTTT. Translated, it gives CASSLGDGGKNTEAFF.

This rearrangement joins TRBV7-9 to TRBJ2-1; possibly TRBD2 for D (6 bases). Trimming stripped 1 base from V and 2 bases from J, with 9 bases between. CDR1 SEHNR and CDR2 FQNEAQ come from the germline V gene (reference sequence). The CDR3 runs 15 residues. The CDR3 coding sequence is TGTGCCAGCAGCTTAGGGACTAACACCTACAATGAGCAGTTCTTC. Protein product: CASSLGTNTYNEQFF.

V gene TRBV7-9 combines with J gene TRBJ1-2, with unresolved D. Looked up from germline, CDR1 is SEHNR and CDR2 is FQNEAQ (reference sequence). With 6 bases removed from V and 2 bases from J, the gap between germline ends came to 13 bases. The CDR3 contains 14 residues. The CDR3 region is CASSSRDWNYGYTF. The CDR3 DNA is TGTGCCAGCAGTTCTCGGGATTGGAACTATGGCTACACCTTC.

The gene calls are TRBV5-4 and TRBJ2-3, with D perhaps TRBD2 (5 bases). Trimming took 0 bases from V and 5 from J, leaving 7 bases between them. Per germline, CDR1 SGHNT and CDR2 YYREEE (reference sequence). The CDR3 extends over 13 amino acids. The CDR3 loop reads CASSLGAGDTQYF. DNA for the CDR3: TGTGCCAGCAGCTTGGGGGCGGGAGATACGCAGTATTTT.

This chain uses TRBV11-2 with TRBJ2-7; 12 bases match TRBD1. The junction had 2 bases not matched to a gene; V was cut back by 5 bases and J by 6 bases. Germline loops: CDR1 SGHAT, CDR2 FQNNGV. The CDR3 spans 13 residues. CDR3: CASSVGQGAEQYF. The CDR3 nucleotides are TGTGCCAGCAGCGTGGGACAGGGGGCCGAGCAGTACTTC.

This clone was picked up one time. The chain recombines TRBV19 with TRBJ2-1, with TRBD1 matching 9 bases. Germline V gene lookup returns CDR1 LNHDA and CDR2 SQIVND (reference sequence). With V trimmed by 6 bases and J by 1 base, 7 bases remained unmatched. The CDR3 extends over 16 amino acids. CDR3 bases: TGTGCCAGTAGCGACAGGGGGGAGGGTTCCTACAATGAGCAGTTCTTC. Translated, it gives CASSDRGEGSYNEQFF.

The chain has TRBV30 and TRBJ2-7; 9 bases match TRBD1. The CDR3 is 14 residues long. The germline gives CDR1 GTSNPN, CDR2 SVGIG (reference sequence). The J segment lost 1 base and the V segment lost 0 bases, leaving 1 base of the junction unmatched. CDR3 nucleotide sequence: TGTGCCTGGAGTGTAGGGACAGGGTCCTACGAGCAGTACTTC. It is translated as CAWSVGTGSYEQYF. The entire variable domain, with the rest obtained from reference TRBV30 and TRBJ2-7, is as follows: SQTIHQWPATLVQPVGSPLSLECTVEGTSNPNLYWYRQAAGRGLQLLFYSVGIGQISSEVPQNLSASRPQDRQFILSSKKLLLSDSGFYLCAWSVGTGSYEQYFGPGTRLTVT.

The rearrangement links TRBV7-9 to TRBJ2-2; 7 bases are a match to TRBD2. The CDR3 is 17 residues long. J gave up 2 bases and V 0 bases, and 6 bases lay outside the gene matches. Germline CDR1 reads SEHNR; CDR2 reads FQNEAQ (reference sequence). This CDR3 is CASSLARGGDNTGELFF. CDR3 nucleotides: TGTGCCAGCAGCTTAGCTCGGGGAGGGGATAACACCGGGGAGCTGTTTTTT.

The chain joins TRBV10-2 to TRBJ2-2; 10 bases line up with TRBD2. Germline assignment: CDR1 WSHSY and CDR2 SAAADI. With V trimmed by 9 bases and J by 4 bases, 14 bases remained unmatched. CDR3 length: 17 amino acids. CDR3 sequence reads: CASNSKEAGGPTGELFF. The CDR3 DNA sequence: TGCGCCAGTAATTCCAAAGAAGCGGGGGGGCCCACCGGGGAGCTGTTTTTT.

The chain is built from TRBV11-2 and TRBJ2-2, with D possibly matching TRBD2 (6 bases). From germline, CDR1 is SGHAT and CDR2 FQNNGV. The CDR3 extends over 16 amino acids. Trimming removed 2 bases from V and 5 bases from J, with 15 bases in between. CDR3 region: CASSLWSAGRTGELFF. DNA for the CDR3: TGTGCCAGCAGCTTATGGTCTGCGGGGAGAACCGGGGAGCTGTTTTTT.

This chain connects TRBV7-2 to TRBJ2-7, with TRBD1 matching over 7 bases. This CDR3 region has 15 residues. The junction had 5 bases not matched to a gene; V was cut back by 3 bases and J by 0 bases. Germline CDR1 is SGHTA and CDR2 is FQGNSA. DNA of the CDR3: TGTGCCAGCAGCTTCGGACAGGAAAGCTCCTACGAGCAGTACTTC. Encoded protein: CASSFGQESSYEQYF.

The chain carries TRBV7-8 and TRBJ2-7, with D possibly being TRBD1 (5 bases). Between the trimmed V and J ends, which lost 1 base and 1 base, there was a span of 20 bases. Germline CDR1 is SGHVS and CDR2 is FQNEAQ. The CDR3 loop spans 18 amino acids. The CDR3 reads CASSLVGQGDGFSYEQYF. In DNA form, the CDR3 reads TGTGCCAGCAGCTTAGTTGGACAAGGCGACGGGTTTTCCTACGAGCAGTACTTC.

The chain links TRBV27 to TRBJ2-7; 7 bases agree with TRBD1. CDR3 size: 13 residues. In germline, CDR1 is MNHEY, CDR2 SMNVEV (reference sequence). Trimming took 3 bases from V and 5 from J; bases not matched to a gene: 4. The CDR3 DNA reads TGTGCCAGCAGTTTGCGACAGGGCCACGAGCAGTACTTC. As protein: CASSLRQGHEQYF.

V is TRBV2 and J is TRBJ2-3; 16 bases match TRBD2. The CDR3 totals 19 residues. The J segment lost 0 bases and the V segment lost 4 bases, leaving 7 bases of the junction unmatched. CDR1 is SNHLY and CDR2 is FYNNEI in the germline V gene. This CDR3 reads CASSVSGTSGGDSTDTQYF. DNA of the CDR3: TGTGCCAGCAGTGTCTCAGGGACTAGCGGGGGGGATAGCACAGATACGCAGTATTTT.

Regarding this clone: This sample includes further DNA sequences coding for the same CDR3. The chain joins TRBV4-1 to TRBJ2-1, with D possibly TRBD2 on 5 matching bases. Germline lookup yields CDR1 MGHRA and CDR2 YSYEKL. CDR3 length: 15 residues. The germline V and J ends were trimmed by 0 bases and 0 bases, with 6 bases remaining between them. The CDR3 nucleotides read TGCGCCAGCAGCCAAGATGGGAGCTCCTACAATGAGCAGTTCTTC. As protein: CASSQDGSSYNEQFF.

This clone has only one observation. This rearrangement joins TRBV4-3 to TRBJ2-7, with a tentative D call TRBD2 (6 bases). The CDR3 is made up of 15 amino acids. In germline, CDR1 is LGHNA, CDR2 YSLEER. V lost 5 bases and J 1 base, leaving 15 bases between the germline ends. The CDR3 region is CASSVGTGGSYEQYF. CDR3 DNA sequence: TGCGCCAGCAGCGTGGGGACCGGGGGATCCTACGAGCAGTACTTC.

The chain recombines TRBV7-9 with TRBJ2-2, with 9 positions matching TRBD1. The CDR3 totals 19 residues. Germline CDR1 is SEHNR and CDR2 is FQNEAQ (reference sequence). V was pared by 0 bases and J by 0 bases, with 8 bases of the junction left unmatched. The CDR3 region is CASSLAGQGPFANTGELFF. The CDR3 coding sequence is TGTGCCAGCAGCTTAGCGGGACAGGGCCCGTTCGCGAACACCGGGGAGCTGTTTTTT.

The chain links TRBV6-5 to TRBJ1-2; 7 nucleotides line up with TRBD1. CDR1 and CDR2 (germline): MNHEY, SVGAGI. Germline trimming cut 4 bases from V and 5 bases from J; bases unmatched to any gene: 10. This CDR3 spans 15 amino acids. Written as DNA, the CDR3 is TGTGCCAGCAGTTGGTCGGGGGACAGTTCATATGGCTACACCTTC. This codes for CASSWSGDSSYGYTF.

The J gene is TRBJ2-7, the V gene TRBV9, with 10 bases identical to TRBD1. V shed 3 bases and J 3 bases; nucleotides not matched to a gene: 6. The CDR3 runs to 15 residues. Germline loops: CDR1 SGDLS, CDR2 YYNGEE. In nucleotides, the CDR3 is TGTGCCAGCAGCGCCACCGGGACAGGGGACTACGAGCAGTACTTC. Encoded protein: CASSATGTGDYEQYF.